This entry lists 20 T cell receptor beta chains sequenced from one sample in a study of glioma-infiltrating T cells after dendritic cell vaccination. Measured with immunoSEQ multiplex PCR; TCRdb has only the in-frame clones, and not every one. In the table there are about 65,000 clones, 86% of which are singletons. The time point here: after dendritic cell vaccination, including at tumor progression/relapse. The specimen was blood, collected after dendritic cell vaccination. The receptors were gathered from a human donor with glioblastoma.

This clone has a handful of counts. Here the CDR3 DNA reads TGTGCCAGCAGCCCCCCTGGAGACACTGAAGCTTTCTTT. It is translated as CASSPPGDTEAFF. The rearrangement links TRBV11-3 to TRBJ1-1; D ambiguous. This CDR3 is 13 amino acids long. V dropped 5 bases and J dropped 3 bases, with 10 bases sitting between them. From germline, CDR1 is SGHNT and CDR2 YENEEA.

Worth noting for this clone: The junction shows a germline mismatch at one end, possibly a read error. J is TRBJ2-5 and V is TRBV11-2; maybe TRBD1 (5 bases). In germline, CDR1 is SGHAT, CDR2 FQNNGV. The CDR3 is made up of 14 amino acids. In DNA form, the CDR3 reads TGTGCCAGCAGCTTACAACAGGCCCAAGGGACCCAGTACTTC. Its protein product is CASSLQQAQGTQYF.

The gene calls are TRBV15 and TRBJ1-6; TRBD1 agrees at 9 bases. The CDR3 has 16 residues. V shed 0 bases, J shed 9 bases, and the junction held 6 bases outside the gene matches. In germline, CDR1 is LNHNV, CDR2 YYDKDF (reference sequence). The CDR3 spells CATSRDQDRGRSPLHF. The CDR3 DNA is TGTGCCACCAGCAGAGATCAGGACAGGGGACGTTCACCCCTCCACTTT.

The chain joins TRBV12-5 to TRBJ2-7, with 11 positions matching TRBD2. CDR3 length equals 16 residues. Germline V gene data show CDR1 as LGHNT and CDR2 as FRNRAP. V shed 6 bases, J shed 0 bases, and the junction held 7 bases outside the gene matches. The CDR3 DNA follows: TGTGCTAGTGGCCTTGGGACTAGCGGAGTCTCCTACGAGCAGTACTTC. Residues: CASGLGTSGVSYEQYF.

The chain combines TRBV10-2 with TRBJ1-2, with D maybe TRBD1 (6 bases). This CDR3 is 13 amino acids long. The V gene lost 7 bases and the J gene lost 6 bases, with 15 bases spanning the gap. Looked up from germline, CDR1 is WSHSY and CDR2 is SAAADI. The CDR3 DNA reads as TGCGCCAGCACCAAGGGGGGGGAGAATGGCTACACCTTC. Translated: CASTKGGENGYTF.

This chain connects TRBV23-1 to TRBJ2-7; 12 bases map to TRBD2. TRBV23-1 belongs to the ORF category, with a function that is uncertain. CDR3 length: 19 residues. V shed 0 bases, J shed 0 bases, and the junction held 9 bases outside the gene matches. The DNA for the CDR3 is TGCGCCAGCAGTCAATCGGTACTAGCGGGAGGCCAAAGCTCCTACGAGCAGTACTTC. It is translated as CASSQSVLAGGQSSYEQYF.

This chain joins TRBV18 and TRBJ1-1; D is unclear. The CDR3 runs 14 residues. V dropped 6 bases and J dropped 1 base, with 12 bases sitting between them. The germline CDR1 and CDR2 sequences are KGHSH and LQKENI. CDR3 sequence (DNA): TGTGCCAGCTCCCCTAGGAGTCAGAACACTGAAGCTTTCTTT. This translates into CASSPRSQNTEAFF. Complete variable domain (other parts from reference TRBV18 and TRBJ1-1): NAGVMQNPRHLVRRRGQEARLRCSPMKGHSHVYWYRQLPEEGLKFMVYLQKENIIDESGMPKERFSAEFPKEGPSILRIQQVVRGDSAAYFCASSPRSQNTEAFFGQGTRLTVV.

V usage is TRBV29-1 and J usage is TRBJ1-3; D might be TRBD1 (5 bases). The CDR3 extends over 13 amino acids. V was shortened by 6 bases and J by 4 bases, with 13 bases between the two germline ends. The germline V gene encodes CDR1 SQVTM and CDR2 ANQGSEA. The CDR3 coding sequence is TGCAGCGTGATGGAGACAGACGGAAACACCATATATTTT. Residues: CSVMETDGNTIYF.

This rearrangement joins TRBV7-9 to TRBJ1-1; 8 bases align to TRBD1. The CDR3 is 17 amino acids. The junction had 12 bases not matched to a gene; V was cut back by 2 bases and J by 4 bases. Per the germline V gene, CDR1 is SEHNR and CDR2 is FQNEAQ (reference sequence). Here the CDR3 reads CASSLYGAGGRGTEAFF. The CDR3, as DNA: TGTGCCAGCAGCTTATACGGGGCAGGGGGCCGTGGCACTGAAGCTTTCTTT.

The rearrangement links TRBV6-5 to TRBJ2-7; D call uncertain. V lost 2 bases and J 6 bases, leaving 17 bases between the germline ends. The germline gives CDR1 MNHEY, CDR2 SVGAGI. The CDR3 runs to 15 residues. CDR3 nucleotides: TGTGCCAGCAGTTACCTTTCCTCAATAGCTCGCGAGCAGTACTTC. Translation: CASSYLSSIAREQYF.

The chain employs TRBV5-4 and TRBJ2-1; the match to TRBD2 covers 14 bases. This CDR3 is built from 18 residues. Germline V lookup: CDR1 SGHNT, CDR2 YYREEE (reference sequence). V was clipped by 5 bases and J by 2 bases; unmatched bases: 9. The CDR3 bases are TGTGCCAGCAGATTTCCGGGACTAGCGGGAGAGCCCTACAATGAGCAGTTCTTC. Translation: CASRFPGLAGEPYNEQFF.

The rearrangement links TRBV5-1 to TRBJ1-3, with D perhaps matching TRBD1 (5 bases). V shed 0 bases and J shed 8 bases, with 9 bases lying between them. The CDR3 length is 13 residues. From germline, CDR1 is SGHRS and CDR2 YFSETQ. CDR3 sequence reads: CASSLAGEDTIYF. CDR3 DNA: TGCGCCAGCAGCTTGGCGGGGGAGGACACCATATATTTT.

The chain has TRBV6-5 and TRBJ1-1; 7 nucleotides agree with TRBD1. CDR1 and CDR2 from the germline V gene are MNHEY and SVGAGI. Unmatched junction bases numbered 8, after V lost 6 bases and J lost 7 bases. The CDR3 is made up of 13 amino acids. CDR3 sequence reads: CASRQGQYYEAFF. The CDR3 DNA is TGTGCCAGCAGGCAGGGACAGTACTATGAAGCTTTCTTT.

The CDR3 DNA sequence: TGTGCCAGTGGCTTGGCGGGGTTTAACAATTCACCCCTCCACTTT. Its protein is CASGLAGFNNSPLHF. The gene calls are TRBV19 and TRBJ1-6; D gene ambiguous. Trimming left V 8 bases short and J 7 bases short, with 18 bases between. Germline CDR1 and CDR2: LNHDA and SQIVND (reference sequence). This CDR3 region has 15 residues.

Of note for this clone: Germline and junction disagree at one end, which may indicate a read error. The V and J genes are TRBV7-7 and TRBJ2-2; D might be TRBD2 (5 bases). Germline CDR1 reads SSHAT; CDR2 reads FNYEAQ (reference sequence). This CDR3 contains 15 residues. CDR3 in amino acids: CASSYYSVSTGELFF. The CDR3 DNA follows: TGTGCTAGCAGCTATTATAGCGTCAGCACCGGGGAGCTGTTTTTT.

This clone was recorded a few times. The chain combines TRBV5-1 with TRBJ2-3, with TRBD2 matching 11 bases. The junction had 12 bases not matched to a gene; V was cut back by 2 bases and J by 7 bases. CDR1 and CDR2 from the germline V gene are SGHRS and YFSETQ. The CDR3 consists of 17 residues. CDR3 in amino acids: CASSLGTSGGQSNTQYF. The CDR3 DNA reads as TGCGCCAGCAGCTTAGGAACTAGCGGGGGACAATCGAATACGCAGTATTTT.

The genes are TRBV5-1 and TRBJ2-1; 12 bases align to TRBD2. This CDR3 is built from 18 residues. V dropped 2 bases and J dropped 4; count of bases not matched to a gene: 10. CDR1 is SGHRS, CDR2 YFSETQ, per germline. In DNA, the CDR3 is TGCGCCAGCAGCTTTCCCCAGGGACTAGCGGGCCCATACAATGAGCAGTTCTTC. It codes for CASSFPQGLAGPYNEQFF.

The rearrangement joins TRBV6-5 to TRBJ1-1; no definite D call. Germline assignment: CDR1 MNHEY and CDR2 SVGAGI. The length of the CDR3 is 15 residues. The V end lost 0 bases, the J end lost 0 bases, and 8 bases lay between the germline ends. CDR3 sequence: CASSYSRKMNTEAFF. CDR3 sequence (DNA): TGTGCCAGCAGTTACTCGAGGAAGATGAACACTGAAGCTTTCTTT.

The rearrangement links TRBV30 to TRBJ1-5; TRBD1 might be the D (6 bases). The germline CDR1 and CDR2 sequences are GTSNPN and SVGIG (reference sequence). This CDR3 has 14 amino acids. V was trimmed by 5 bases and J by 0 bases, leaving 11 bases between them. This chain's CDR3 is CAWQTGNSNQPQHF. CDR3 in DNA: TGTGCCTGGCAGACAGGTAATAGCAATCAGCCCCAGCATTTT. Together with reference TRBV30 and TRBJ1-5, the CDR3 gives the full variable domain: SQTIHQWPATLVQPVGSPLSLECTVEGTSNPNLYWYRQAAGRGLQLLFYSVGIGQISSEVPQNLSASRPQDRQFILSSKKLLLSDSGFYLCAWQTGNSNQPQHFGDGTRLSIL.

CDR3 in DNA: TGTGCCAGCAGCCAATTGGCAGGGGATTTTGATGGCTACACCTTC. Amino acids: CASSQLAGDFDGYTF. The chain uses TRBV14 and TRBJ1-2, with a possible D match to TRBD1 (6 bases). Germline V gene lookup returns CDR1 SGHDN and CDR2 FVKESK. The V gene lost 2 bases and the J gene lost 6 bases, with 16 bases spanning the gap. CDR3 length equals 15 residues.